The 23 T cell receptor beta chains given below trace back to one sample, sequenced in a study of PD-1 blockade in classical Hodgkin lymphoma. Every one of the patients relapsed after autologous stem cell transplantation (brentuximab vedotin exposure was variable). Some clones are missing from TCRdb's copy, which holds only in-frame ones; the method was immunoSEQ multiplex PCR. The sample yields 20,000 to 25,000 clones, approximately 78% seen once. Here the sequenced sample was peripheral blood mononuclear cells (PBMCs), taken before the second cycle of nivolumab. All receptors derive from a human donor with classical Hodgkin lymphoma.

This clone was picked up one time. The chain links TRBV18 to TRBJ2-7, with 10 bases identical to TRBD1. The V and J ends lost 3 bases and 0 bases, in that order; junction bases with no gene match: 2. This CDR3 is 15 amino acids long. Germline assignment: CDR1 KGHSH and CDR2 LQKENI. CDR3 protein: CASSPWTGGSYEQYF. The CDR3 DNA follows: TGTGCCAGCTCACCCTGGACAGGGGGCTCCTACGAGCAGTACTTC.

The chain combines TRBV14 with TRBJ2-5; a weak D match, TRBD1 (5 bases). The CDR3 runs to 13 residues. V lost 3 bases and J 5 bases, leaving 10 bases between the germline ends. Germline CDR1 is SGHDN and CDR2 is FVKESK. The CDR3 region is CASSQTVAETQYF. The CDR3 bases are TGTGCCAGCAGCCAGACAGTTGCGGAGACCCAGTACTTC.

This chain joins TRBV29-1 and TRBJ1-2; D is unclear. The ends were cut back, 0 bases at V and 2 bases at J, with 10 bases in the middle. CDR3 length: 14 amino acids. From germline, CDR1 is SQVTM and CDR2 ANQGSEA. The DNA of the CDR3 is TGCAGCGTTGAAGATCAGGACGGAAACTATGGCTACACCTTC. The encoded protein is CSVEDQDGNYGYTF.

The sample holds one count of this clone. This sequence joins TRBV10-2 and TRBJ2-5; TRBD1 agrees at 8 bases. The CDR3 covers 15 residues. CDR1 and CDR2 from the germline V gene are WSHSY and SAAADI. Trimming took 4 bases from V and 5 from J; bases not matched to a gene: 9. DNA for the CDR3: TGCGCCAGCAGTGCCTACAGGGGGAGGTGGGAGACCCAGTACTTC. It specifies CASSAYRGRWETQYF.

The V call is TRBV28, the J call TRBJ1-5; unclear D gene. The CDR3 is 15 amino acids. In germline, CDR1 is MDHEN, CDR2 SYDVKM. The germline V and J ends were trimmed by 2 bases and 5 bases, with 13 bases remaining between them. The CDR3 DNA reads as TGTGCCAGCAGTTTAGTGGGGAACGGCTATCAGCCCCAGCATTTT. It encodes CASSLVGNGYQPQHF.

The rearrangement links TRBV6-1 to TRBJ2-7, with TRBD1 identical over 7 bases. The V gene's germline CDR1 is MNHNS and CDR2 SASEGT. The CDR3 sequence is 17 residues long. The ends lost 1 base at V and 5 bases at J; junction bases unmatched: 14. The CDR3 reads CASSEVLTGRGFHEQYF. The CDR3 coding sequence is TGTGCCAGCAGTGAAGTTTTGACAGGGAGAGGATTCCACGAGCAGTACTTC.

CDR3 DNA sequence: TGTGCCAGCAGCCGGCGGGGACGGGAGACCCAGTACTTC. The encoded protein is CASSRRGRETQYF. The chain links TRBV13 to TRBJ2-5; the D gene is possibly TRBD2 (6 bases). The CDR3 spans 13 residues. V was trimmed by 5 bases and J by 5 bases, leaving 12 bases between them. CDR1 and CDR2 (germline): PRHDT, FYEKMQ (reference sequence).

This chain joins TRBV7-8 and TRBJ1-6, with TRBD1 matching 10 bases. CDR1 is SGHVS, CDR2 FQNEAQ, per germline. Unmatched junction bases numbered 4, after V lost 1 base and J lost 4 bases. The CDR3 runs to 17 residues. The CDR3 DNA reads as TGTGCCAGCAGCTTAGGCTGGGACAGGGGATATAATTCACCCCTCCACTTT. As protein: CASSLGWDRGYNSPLHF.

The chain uses TRBV10-3 and TRBJ2-1, with D maybe TRBD2 (6 bases). CDR1 is ENHRY and CDR2 is SYGVKD in the germline V gene. V lost 3 bases and J lost 4, with 10 bases in between. The CDR3 has 14 amino acids. In nucleotides, the CDR3 is TGTGCCATCAGTGACCCTCGGGGGTACAATGAGCAGTTCTTC. This sequence encodes CAISDPRGYNEQFF.

This chain links TRBV6-6 with TRBJ1-2; D unresolved. This CDR3 contains 12 residues. The ends were cut back, 4 bases at V and 3 bases at J, with 6 bases in the middle. CDR1 MNHNY and CDR2 SVGAGI come from the germline V gene (reference sequence). The CDR3, as DNA: TGTGCCAGCAGTTCAGCCGACTATGGCTACACCTTC. This gives the protein CASSSADYGYTF.

This rearrangement joins TRBV28 to TRBJ2-7; D gene uncertain. Germline V CDR1 and CDR2: MDHEN, SYDVKM. V lost 2 bases and J lost 3, with 8 bases in between. This CDR3 has 13 amino acids. The CDR3 region has the DNA TGTGCCAGCAGTTTAGTGAAAGACTACGAGCAGTACTTC. This translates into CASSLVKDYEQYF. Together with reference TRBV28 and TRBJ2-7, the CDR3 gives the full variable domain: DVKVTQSSRYLVKRTGEKVFLECVQDMDHENMFWYRQDPGLGLRLIYFSYDVKMKEKGDIPEGYSVSREKKERFSLILESASTNQTSMYLCASSLVKDYEQYFGPGTRLTVT.

The chain recombines TRBV11-3 with TRBJ2-3; 9 nucleotides align to TRBD2. This CDR3 region has 14 residues. Per germline, CDR1 SGHNT and CDR2 YENEEA. V trimming: 6 bases; J trimming: 5 bases; junction bases outside the gene matches: 6. The CDR3 coding sequence is TGTGCCAGCAGTCGCGGGGGGGCCGAAGATACGCAGTATTTT. Encoded protein: CASSRGGAEDTQYF.

The J gene is TRBJ1-1, the V gene TRBV6-6; TRBD1 might be the D (5 bases). The germline V gene encodes CDR1 MNHNY and CDR2 SVGAGI (reference sequence). Between the trimmed V and J ends, which lost 0 bases and 3 bases, there was a span of 11 bases. This CDR3 is 15 amino acids long. The CDR3 loop is CASSYSQGLYTEAFF. DNA of the CDR3: TGTGCCAGCAGTTACTCGCAGGGTTTGTACACTGAAGCTTTCTTT.

V is TRBV9 and J is TRBJ2-7, with 10 bases lining up with TRBD2. Trimming cost V 4 bases and J 6 bases; bases outside gene matches: 13. Germline assignment: CDR1 SGDLS and CDR2 YYNGEE. The CDR3 is made up of 16 amino acids. The DNA of the CDR3 is TGTGCCAGCAGCCCGACCGGGATGGGACTAGCGTCCGAGCAGTACTTC. It codes for CASSPTGMGLASEQYF.

The rearrangement uses TRBV6-5 and TRBJ1-4; D is unclear. The germline V gene has CDR1 MNHEY and CDR2 SVGAGI. CDR3 length equals 15 residues. Deletions cut 4 bases from V and 1 base from J, with 10 bases between. The chain's CDR3 is CASSSRALTNEKLFF. DNA of the CDR3: TGTGCCAGCAGTTCACGGGCCTTAACTAATGAAAAACTGTTTTTT.

V usage is TRBV28 and J usage is TRBJ2-1, with a tentative D call TRBD1 (6 bases). Germline V gives CDR1 MDHEN, CDR2 SYDVKM. The CDR3 extends over 13 amino acids. CDR3 bases: TGTGCTTATGGGGGCCCGGCCTACAATGAGCAGTTCTTC. Encoded protein: CAYGGPAYNEQFF.

This chain connects TRBV6-1 to TRBJ2-2, with 7 bases matching TRBD1. Trimming removed 3 bases from V and 6 bases from J; junction bases left unmatched: 4. This CDR3 contains 14 residues. Germline assignment: CDR1 MNHNS and CDR2 SASEGT. The CDR3 protein is CASSDLTGSGELFF. Here the CDR3 DNA reads TGTGCCAGCAGTGACCTGACAGGGTCCGGGGAGCTGTTTTTT.

CDR3 protein: CASSQGVASDEQFF. The CDR3 nucleotides are TGCGCCAGCAGCCAAGGGGTAGCGAGCGATGAGCAGTTCTTC. The V call is TRBV4-3, the J call TRBJ2-1; a weak D match, TRBD2 (5 bases). This CDR3 is 14 amino acids long. Deletions cut 1 base from V and 8 bases from J, with 12 bases between. Per the germline V gene, CDR1 is LGHNA and CDR2 is YSLEER.

The V gene is TRBV19, the J gene TRBJ1-1; 9 bases fit TRBD1. There are 15 residues in the CDR3. The germline V gene has CDR1 LNHDA and CDR2 SQIVND (reference sequence). V dropped 5 bases and J dropped 3; count of bases not matched to a gene: 7. CDR3 nucleotides: TGTGCCAGTAGTGTGGCCGGGACAGGGTACACTGAAGCTTTCTTT. Protein sequence: CASSVAGTGYTEAFF.

The chain links TRBV9 to TRBJ2-1; possibly TRBD1 or TRBD2 for D (7 bases each). Trimming pared 4 bases from V and 4 bases from J, leaving 12 bases between. Germline V lookup: CDR1 SGDLS, CDR2 YYNGEE. The CDR3 is made up of 14 amino acids. The CDR3 sequence: CASSPGGEYNEQFF. CDR3 coding DNA: TGTGCCAGCAGCCCAGGGGGGGAGTACAATGAGCAGTTCTTC.

The chain joins TRBV5-1 to TRBJ2-3; the match to TRBD1 covers 9 bases. V was clipped by 1 base and J by 3 bases; unmatched bases: 6. The CDR3 totals 16 residues. The germline CDR1 and CDR2 sequences are SGHRS and YFSETQ. This CDR3 reads CASSLPGTGSTDTQYF. In nucleotides, the CDR3 is TGCGCCAGCAGCTTGCCTGGGACAGGGTCAACAGATACGCAGTATTTT.

This CDR3 reads CASSLGLGAGADTQYF. In DNA, the CDR3 is TGTGCCAGCAGCTTAGGCCTAGGAGCGGGGGCAGATACGCAGTATTTT. The chain recombines TRBV13 with TRBJ2-3; TRBD2 matches at 8 bases. The V gene end was trimmed by 0 bases and the J gene end by 4 bases; junction bases not matched to a gene: 6. The CDR3 is 16 residues long. The germline V gene has CDR1 PRHDT and CDR2 FYEKMQ (reference sequence).

The chain is built from TRBV19 and TRBJ1-6; no firm D call. Germline lookup yields CDR1 LNHDA and CDR2 SQIVND (reference sequence). Trimming cost V 5 bases and J 9 bases, with 14 bases left between them. The CDR3 extends over 14 amino acids. This chain's CDR3 is CASSEYLRISPLHF. CDR3 sequence (DNA): TGTGCCAGTAGTGAGTACCTGAGGATTTCACCCCTCCACTTT.